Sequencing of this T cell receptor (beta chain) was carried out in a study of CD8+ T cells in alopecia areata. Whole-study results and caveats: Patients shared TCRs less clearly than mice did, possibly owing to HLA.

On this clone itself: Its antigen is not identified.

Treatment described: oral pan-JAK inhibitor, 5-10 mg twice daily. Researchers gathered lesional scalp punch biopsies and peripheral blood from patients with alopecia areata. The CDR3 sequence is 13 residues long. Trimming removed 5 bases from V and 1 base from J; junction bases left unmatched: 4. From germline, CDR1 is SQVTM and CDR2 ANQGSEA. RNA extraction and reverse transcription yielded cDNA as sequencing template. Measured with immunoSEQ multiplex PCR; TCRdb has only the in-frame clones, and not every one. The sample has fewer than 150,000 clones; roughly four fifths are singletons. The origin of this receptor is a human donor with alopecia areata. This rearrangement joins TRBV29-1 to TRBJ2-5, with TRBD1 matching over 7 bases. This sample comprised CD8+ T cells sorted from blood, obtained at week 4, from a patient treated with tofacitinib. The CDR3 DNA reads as TGCAGCGTTCCGAGACAGGGCCAAGAGACCCAGTACTTC. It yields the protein CSVPRQGQETQYF.